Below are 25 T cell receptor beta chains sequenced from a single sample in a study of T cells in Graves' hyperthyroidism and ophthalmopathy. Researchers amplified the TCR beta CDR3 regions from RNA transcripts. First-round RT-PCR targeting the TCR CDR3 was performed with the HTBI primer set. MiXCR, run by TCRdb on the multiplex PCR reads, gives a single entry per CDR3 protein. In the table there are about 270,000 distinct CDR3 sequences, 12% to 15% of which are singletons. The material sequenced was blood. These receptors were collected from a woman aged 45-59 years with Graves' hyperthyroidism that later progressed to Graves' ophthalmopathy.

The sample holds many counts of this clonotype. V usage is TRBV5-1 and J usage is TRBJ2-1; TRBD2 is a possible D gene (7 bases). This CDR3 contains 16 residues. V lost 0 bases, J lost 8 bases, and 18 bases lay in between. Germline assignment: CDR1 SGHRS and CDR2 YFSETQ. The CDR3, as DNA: TGCGCCAGCAGCTTGGGCCCCGGGGGGCTCGTTGATGAGCAGTTCTTC. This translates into CASSLGPGGLVDEQFF.

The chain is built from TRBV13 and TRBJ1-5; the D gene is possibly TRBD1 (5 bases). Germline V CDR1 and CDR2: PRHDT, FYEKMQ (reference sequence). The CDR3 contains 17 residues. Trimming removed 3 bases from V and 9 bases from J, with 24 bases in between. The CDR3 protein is CASSLRGDSSTGRPQHF. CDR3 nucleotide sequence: TGTGCCAGCAGCTTGAGGGGAGACTCGTCTACAGGTCGGCCCCAGCATTTT.

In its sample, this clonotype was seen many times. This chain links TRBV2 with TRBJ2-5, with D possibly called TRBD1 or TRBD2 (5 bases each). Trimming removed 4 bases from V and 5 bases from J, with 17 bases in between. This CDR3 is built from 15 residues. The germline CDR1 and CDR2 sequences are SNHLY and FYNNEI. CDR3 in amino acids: CASSVTGTPGETQYF. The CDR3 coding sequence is TGTGCCAGCAGTGTGACCGGGACCCCCGGGGAGACCCAGTACTTC.

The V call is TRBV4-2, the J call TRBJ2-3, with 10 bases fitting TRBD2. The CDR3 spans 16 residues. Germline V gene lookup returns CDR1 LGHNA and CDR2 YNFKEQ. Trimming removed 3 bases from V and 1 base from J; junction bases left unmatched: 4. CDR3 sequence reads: CASSQALAGRTDTQYF. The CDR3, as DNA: TGTGCCAGCAGCCAGGCACTAGCGGGGCGCACAGATACGCAGTATTTT.

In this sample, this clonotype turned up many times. The CDR3 sequence is CASSQRDSYNEQFF. The CDR3 region has the DNA TGTGCCAGCAGCCAGCGGGACAGCTACAATGAGCAGTTCTTC. The chain recombines TRBV7-6 with TRBJ2-1; perhaps D is TRBD1 or TRBD2 (7 bases each). Trimming took off 5 bases at V and 3 bases at J, with 11 bases between the two ends. Germline V gene data show CDR1 as SGHVS and CDR2 as FNYEAQ. This CDR3 is built from 14 residues.

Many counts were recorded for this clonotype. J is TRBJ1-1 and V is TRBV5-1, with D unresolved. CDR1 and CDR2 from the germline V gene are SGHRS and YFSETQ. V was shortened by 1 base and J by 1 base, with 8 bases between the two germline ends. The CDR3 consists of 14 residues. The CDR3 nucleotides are TGCGCCAGCAGCTTGACGGCGGGGAACACTGAAGCTTTCTTT. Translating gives CASSLTAGNTEAFF.

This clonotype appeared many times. CDR3 loop: CASRSRGAGGETQYF. The CDR3 DNA reads TGTGCCAGCAGATCCCGAGGGGCCGGAGGAGAGACCCAGTACTTC. V gene TRBV28 combines with J gene TRBJ2-5, with D perhaps given as TRBD1 or TRBD2 (5 bases each). The ends were cut back, 6 bases at V and 4 bases at J, with 18 bases in the middle. The CDR3 has 15 residues. Looked up from germline, CDR1 is MDHEN and CDR2 is SYDVKM.

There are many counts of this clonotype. The CDR3 is CSAGQPNTEAFF. CDR3 sequence (DNA): TGCAGTGCAGGACAGCCGAACACTGAAGCTTTCTTT. The chain combines TRBV20-1 with TRBJ1-1; TRBD1 is a possible D gene (6 bases). The V and J ends lost 6 bases and 1 base respectively, with 9 bases between them. CDR1 is DFQATT, CDR2 SNEGSKA, per germline (reference sequence). The CDR3 totals 12 residues.

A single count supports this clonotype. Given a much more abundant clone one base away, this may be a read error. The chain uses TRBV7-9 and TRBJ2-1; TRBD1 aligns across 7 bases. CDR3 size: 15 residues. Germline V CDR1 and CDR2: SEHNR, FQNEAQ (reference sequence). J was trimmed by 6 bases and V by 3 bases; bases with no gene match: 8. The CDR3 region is CASSFQGSGGNEQFF. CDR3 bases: TGTGCCAGCAGCTTTCAGGGGTCAGGGGGCAATGAGCAGTTCTTC.

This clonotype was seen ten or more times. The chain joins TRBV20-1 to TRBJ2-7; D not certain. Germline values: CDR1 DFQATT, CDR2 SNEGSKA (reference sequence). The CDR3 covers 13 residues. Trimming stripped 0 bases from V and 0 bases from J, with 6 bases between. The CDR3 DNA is TGCAGTGCTAGAGATATCCTCTCCTACGAGCAGTACTTC. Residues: CSARDILSYEQYF.

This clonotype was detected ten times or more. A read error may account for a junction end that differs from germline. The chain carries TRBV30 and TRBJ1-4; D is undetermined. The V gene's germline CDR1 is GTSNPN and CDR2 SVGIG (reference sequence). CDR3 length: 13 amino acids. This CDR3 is CCLEVATNEKLFF. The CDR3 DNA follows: TGCTGTCTTGAGGTTGCAACTAATGAAAAACTGTTTTTT.

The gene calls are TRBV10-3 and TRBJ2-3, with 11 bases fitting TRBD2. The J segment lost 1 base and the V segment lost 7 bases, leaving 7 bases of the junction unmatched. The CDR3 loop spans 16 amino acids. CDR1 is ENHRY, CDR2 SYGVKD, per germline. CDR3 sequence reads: CAIKLAGVSGTDTQYF. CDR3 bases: TGTGCCATCAAACTAGCGGGAGTATCAGGCACAGATACGCAGTATTTT.

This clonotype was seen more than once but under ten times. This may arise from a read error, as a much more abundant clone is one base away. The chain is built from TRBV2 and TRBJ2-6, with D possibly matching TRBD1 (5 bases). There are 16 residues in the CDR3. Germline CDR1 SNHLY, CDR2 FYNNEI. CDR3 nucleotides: TGTGCCAGCAGTAGAGAGATAAACTCTGGGGCCAGCGTCCTGACTTTC. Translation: CASSREINSGASVLTF.

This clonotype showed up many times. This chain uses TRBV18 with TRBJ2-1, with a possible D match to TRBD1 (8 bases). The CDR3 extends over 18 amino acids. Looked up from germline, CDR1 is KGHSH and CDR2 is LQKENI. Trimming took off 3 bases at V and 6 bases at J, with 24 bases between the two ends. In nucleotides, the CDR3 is TGTGCCAGCTCACCCACCCCGGGGGGCAGGGGGCAAGGCAATGAGCAGTTCTTC. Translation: CASSPTPGGRGQGNEQFF.

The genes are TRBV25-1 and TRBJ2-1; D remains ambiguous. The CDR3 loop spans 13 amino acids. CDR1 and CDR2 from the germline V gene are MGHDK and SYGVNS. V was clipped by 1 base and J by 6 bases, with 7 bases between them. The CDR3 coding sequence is TGTGCCAGCAGTGAATTTCCGGGCAATGAGCAGTTCTTC. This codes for CASSEFPGNEQFF.

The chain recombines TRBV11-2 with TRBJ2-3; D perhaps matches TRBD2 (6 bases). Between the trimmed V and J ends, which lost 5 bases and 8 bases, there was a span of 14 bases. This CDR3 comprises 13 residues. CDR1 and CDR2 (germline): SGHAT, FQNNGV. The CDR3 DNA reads TGTGCCAGCAGCACACCACTAGCTGGTACGCAGTATTTT. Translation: CASSTPLAGTQYF.

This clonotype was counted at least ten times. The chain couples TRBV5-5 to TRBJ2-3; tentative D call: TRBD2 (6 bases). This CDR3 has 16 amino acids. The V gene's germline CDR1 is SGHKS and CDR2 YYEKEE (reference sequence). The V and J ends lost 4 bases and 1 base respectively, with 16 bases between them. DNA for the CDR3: TGTGCCAGCAGCCCCATGCGGGGAGCTGGCACAGATACGCAGTATTTT. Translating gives CASSPMRGAGTDTQYF.

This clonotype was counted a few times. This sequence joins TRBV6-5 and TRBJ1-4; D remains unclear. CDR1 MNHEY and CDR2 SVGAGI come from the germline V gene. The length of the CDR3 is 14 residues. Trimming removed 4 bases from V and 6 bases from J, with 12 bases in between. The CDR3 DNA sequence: TGTGCCAGCAGTTTCTCCGGACGGTATGAAAAACTGTTTTTT. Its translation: CASSFSGRYEKLFF.

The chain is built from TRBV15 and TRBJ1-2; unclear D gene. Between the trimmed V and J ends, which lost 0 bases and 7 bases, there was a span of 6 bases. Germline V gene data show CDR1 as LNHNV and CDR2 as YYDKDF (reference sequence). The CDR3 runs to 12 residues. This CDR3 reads CATSRDRSGYTF. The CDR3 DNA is TGTGCCACCAGCAGAGATCGTTCTGGCTACACCTTC.

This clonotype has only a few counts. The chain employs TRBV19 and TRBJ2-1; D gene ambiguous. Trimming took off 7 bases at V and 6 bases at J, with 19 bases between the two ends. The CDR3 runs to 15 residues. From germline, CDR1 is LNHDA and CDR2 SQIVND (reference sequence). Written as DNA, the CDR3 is TGTGCCAGTACCCTCAGGTTTACGTGGTCCAATGAGCAGTTCTTC. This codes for CASTLRFTWSNEQFF.

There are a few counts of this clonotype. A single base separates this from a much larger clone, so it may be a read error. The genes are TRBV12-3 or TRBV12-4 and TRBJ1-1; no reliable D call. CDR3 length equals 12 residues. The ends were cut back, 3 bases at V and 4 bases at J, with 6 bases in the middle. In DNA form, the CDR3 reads TGTGCCAGCAGTTTTTCTTTCACTGAAGCTTTCTTT. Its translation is CASSFSFTEAFF.

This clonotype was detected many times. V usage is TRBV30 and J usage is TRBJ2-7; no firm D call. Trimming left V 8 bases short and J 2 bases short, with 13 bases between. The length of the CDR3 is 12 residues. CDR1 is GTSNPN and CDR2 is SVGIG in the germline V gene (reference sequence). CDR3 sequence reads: CAASPAAYEQYF. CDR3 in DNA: TGTGCCGCTAGTCCGGCTGCCTACGAGCAGTACTTC. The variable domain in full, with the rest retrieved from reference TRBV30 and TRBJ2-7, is SQTIHQWPATLVQPVGSPLSLECTVEGTSNPNLYWYRQAAGRGLQLLFYSVGIGQISSEVPQNLSASRPQDRQFILSSKKLLLSDSGFYLCAASPAAYEQYFGPGTRLTVT.

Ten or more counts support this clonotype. CDR3 in amino acids: CASSLDTGLEAFF. DNA of the CDR3: TGTGCCAGCAGCTTAGATACAGGGTTGGAGGCTTTCTTT. V and J are TRBV7-2 and TRBJ1-1; perhaps TRBD1 as D (6 bases). This CDR3 region has 13 residues. Trimming left V 1 base short and J 11 bases short, with 14 bases between. Germline V gene data show CDR1 as SGHTA and CDR2 as FQGNSA.

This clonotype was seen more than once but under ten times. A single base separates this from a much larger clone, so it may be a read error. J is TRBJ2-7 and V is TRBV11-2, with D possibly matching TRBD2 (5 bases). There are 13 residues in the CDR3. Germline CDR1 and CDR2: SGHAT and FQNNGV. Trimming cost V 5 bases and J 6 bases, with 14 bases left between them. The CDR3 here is CASSPGKGSEQYF. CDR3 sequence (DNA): TGTGCCAGCAGCCCTGGTAAAGGGAGCGAGCAGTACTTC. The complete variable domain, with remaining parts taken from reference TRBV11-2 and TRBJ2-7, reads EAGVAQSPRYKIIEKRQSVAFWCNPISGHATLYWYQQILGQGPKLLIQFQNNGVVDDSQLPKDRFSAERLKGVDSTLKIQPAKLEDSAVYLCASSPGKGSEQYFGPGTRLTVT.

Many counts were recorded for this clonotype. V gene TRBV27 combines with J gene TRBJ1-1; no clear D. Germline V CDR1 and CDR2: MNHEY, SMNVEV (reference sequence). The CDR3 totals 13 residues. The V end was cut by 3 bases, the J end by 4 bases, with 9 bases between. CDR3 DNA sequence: TGTGCCAGCAGTTTGAGCTCTTTCACTGAAGCTTTCTTT. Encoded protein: CASSLSSFTEAFF.